The clone carrying this T cell receptor (beta chain) was seen a few times. The entry originates in a study of beta chain features in type 1 diabetes. Reverse transcribing all isolated RNA meant expressed TCRB transcripts were sequenced. Clones were read by immunoSEQ multiplex PCR, and TCRdb kept only the in-frame ones, dropping some. The data show roughly 180,000 clones, around an eighth seen once. Sequencing used central memory CD4+ T cells from blood. The sequence came from a woman aged 18-29 years in good health.

Here the CDR3 reads CASSLALPGRTEAFF. CDR3 coding DNA: TGTGCCAGCAGCTTAGCGCTCCCGGGTCGCACTGAAGCTTTCTTT. V and J are TRBV7-3 and TRBJ1-1, with no clear D. The CDR3 spans 15 residues. Germline assignment: CDR1 SGHTA and CDR2 FQGTGA. V dropped 2 bases and J dropped 4 bases, with 14 bases sitting between them.